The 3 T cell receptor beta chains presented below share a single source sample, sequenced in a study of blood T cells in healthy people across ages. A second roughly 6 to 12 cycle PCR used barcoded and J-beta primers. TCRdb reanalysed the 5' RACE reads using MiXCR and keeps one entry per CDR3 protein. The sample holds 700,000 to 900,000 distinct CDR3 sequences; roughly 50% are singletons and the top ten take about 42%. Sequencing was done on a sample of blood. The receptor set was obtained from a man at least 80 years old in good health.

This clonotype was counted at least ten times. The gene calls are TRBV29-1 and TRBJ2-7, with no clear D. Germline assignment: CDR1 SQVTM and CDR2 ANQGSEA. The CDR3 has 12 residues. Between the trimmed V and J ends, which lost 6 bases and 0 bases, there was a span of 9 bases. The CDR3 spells CSVGRSSYEQYF. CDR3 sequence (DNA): TGCAGCGTCGGTCGGAGCTCCTACGAGCAGTACTTC.

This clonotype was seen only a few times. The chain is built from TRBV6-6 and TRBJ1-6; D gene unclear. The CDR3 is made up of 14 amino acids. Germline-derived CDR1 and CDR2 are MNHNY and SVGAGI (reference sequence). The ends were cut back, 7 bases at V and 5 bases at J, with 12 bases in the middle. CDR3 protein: CASKVLENNSPLHF. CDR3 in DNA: TGTGCCAGCAAAGTACTCGAGAATAATTCACCCCTCCACTTT.

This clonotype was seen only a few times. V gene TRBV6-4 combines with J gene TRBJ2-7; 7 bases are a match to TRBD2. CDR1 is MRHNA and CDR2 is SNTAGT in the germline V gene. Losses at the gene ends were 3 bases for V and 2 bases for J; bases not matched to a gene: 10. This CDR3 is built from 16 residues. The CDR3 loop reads CASSEVIAGIPYEQYF. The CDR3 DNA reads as TGTGCCAGCAGTGAAGTCATAGCGGGTATCCCCTACGAGCAGTACTTC.